This T cell receptor (beta chain) was found in a study of radiation and T cells in renal cell carcinoma. Study-wide results and limits: Top 100 clonotypes averaged about 54% in irradiated versus approximately 45% in nephrectomy-only tumors. Compared with controls, irradiated tumors had more, larger dominant CDR3 motifs. Pretreatment tumor biopsies were lacking, so baseline clonotypes are unknown.

This clone was seen a few times. Its antigen remains unknown. Noted treatment: 15 Gy SBRT to primary tumor, nephrectomy 4 weeks later. Nephrectomy followed 15 Gy stereotactic body radiation by 4 weeks. Sequenced by immunoSEQ multiplex PCR; TCRdb stores in-frame clones only, minus some. The sample lists nearly 20,000 clones, approximately 60% occurring once. The CDR3 runs to 12 residues. Trimming cost V 3 bases and J 5 bases, with 2 bases left between them. The germline CDR1 and CDR2 sequences are SNHLY and FYNNEI. Sequencing used tumor tissue, obtained from a patient whose treatment included radiotherapy and nephrectomy. This TCR was sampled from a woman aged 70-85 years with renal cell carcinoma. V gene TRBV2 combines with J gene TRBJ1-6; no clear D. DNA of the CDR3: TGTGCCAGCAGTGAGAATAATTCACCCCTCCACTTT. This codes for CASSENNSPLHF.